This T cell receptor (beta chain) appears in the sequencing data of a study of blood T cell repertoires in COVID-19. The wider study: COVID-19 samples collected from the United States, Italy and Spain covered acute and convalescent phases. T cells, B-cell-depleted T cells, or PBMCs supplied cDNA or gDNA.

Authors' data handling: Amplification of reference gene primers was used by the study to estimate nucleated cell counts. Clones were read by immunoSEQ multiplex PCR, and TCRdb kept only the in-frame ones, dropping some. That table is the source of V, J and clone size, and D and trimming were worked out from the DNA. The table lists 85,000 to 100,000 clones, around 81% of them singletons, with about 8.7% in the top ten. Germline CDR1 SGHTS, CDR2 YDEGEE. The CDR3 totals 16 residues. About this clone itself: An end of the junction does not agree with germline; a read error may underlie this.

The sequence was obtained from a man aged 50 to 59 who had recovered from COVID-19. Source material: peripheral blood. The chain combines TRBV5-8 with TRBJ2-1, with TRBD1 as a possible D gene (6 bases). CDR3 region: CANSRRGSGSYNEQFF. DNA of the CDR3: TGTGCCAACAGCCGCAGGGGATCCGGCTCCTACAATGAGCAGTTCTTC.